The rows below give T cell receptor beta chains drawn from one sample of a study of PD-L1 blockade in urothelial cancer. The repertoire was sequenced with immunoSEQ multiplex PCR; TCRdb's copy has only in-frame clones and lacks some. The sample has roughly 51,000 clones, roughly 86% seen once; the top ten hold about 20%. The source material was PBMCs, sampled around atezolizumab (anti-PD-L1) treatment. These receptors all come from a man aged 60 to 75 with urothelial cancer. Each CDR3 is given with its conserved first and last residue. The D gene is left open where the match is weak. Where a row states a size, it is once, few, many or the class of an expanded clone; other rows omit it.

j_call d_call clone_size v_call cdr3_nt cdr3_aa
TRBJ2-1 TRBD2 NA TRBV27 TGTGCCAGCAGGAGACTAGCGGGAGAGAGCAATGAGCAGTTCTTC CASRRLAGESNEQFF
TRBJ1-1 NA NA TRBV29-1 TGCAGCGTTCGAGGTAACACTGAAGCTTTCTTT CSVRGNTEAFF
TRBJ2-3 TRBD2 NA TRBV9 TGTGCCAGCAGCGGGACTAGCGGAGTAGATACGCAGTATTTT CASSGTSGVDTQYF
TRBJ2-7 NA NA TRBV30 TGTGCCTGGAATACAGGCACCTACGAGCAGTACTTC CAWNTGTYEQYF
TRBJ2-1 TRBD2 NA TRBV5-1 TGCGCCAGTACGGGAGGGGTCAATGAGCAGTTCTTC CASTGGVNEQFF
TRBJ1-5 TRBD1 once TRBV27 TGTGCCAGCCGAGGGACAGGCGGCAATCAGCCCCAGCATTTT CASRGTGGNQPQHF
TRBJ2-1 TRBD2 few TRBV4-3 TGCGCCAGCAGCCAATCCCTAGCGGGGGGACGGAATGAGCAGTTCTTC CASSQSLAGGRNEQFF
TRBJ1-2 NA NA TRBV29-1 TGCAGCGCCGAGAACAGTGCTGGCTACACCTTC CSAENSAGYTF
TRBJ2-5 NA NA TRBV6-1 TGTGCCAGCAGCGGCGATGGATCGGGCCAAGAGACCCAGTACTTC CASSGDGSGQETQYF
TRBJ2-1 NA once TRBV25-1 TGTGCCAGCACCGAGGGGGGGGGTGAGCAGTTCTTC CASTEGGGEQFF
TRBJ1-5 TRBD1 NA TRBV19 TGTGCCAGTAGTATCGGACAGGGGTTTGGGACTTTTGAGAACAATCAGCCCCAGCATTTT CASSIGQGFGTFENNQPQHF
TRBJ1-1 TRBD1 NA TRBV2 TGTGCCTCACGGAACAGGGGACCGAACACTGAAGCTTTCTTT CASRNRGPNTEAFF
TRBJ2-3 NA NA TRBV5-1 TGCGCCAGCAGTTATGACAGCCGAGATACGCAGTATTTT CASSYDSRDTQYF
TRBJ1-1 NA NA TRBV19 TGTGCCAGTAGGAGGACTGGGGGGCGGGAGGATACTGAAGCTTTCTTT CASRRTGGREDTEAFF
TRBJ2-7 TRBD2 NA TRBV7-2 TGTGCCAGCAGCCCCGTCGTTAGGGGACTAGCGACACTTACCTACGAGCAGTACTTC CASSPVVRGLATLTYEQYF
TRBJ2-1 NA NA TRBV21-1 TGTGCCAGCAGCGACCGGGACTCCTCCTACAATGAGCAGTTCTTC CASSDRDSSYNEQFF
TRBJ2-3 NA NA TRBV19 TGTGCCAGTACTAGGTCCGGGTCTAGCACAGATACGCAGTATTTT CASTRSGSSTDTQYF
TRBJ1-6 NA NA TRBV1 TGCACCAGCAGCCAGGCAGGAGGCTCCTATAATTCACCCCTCCACTTT CTSSQAGGSYNSPLHF